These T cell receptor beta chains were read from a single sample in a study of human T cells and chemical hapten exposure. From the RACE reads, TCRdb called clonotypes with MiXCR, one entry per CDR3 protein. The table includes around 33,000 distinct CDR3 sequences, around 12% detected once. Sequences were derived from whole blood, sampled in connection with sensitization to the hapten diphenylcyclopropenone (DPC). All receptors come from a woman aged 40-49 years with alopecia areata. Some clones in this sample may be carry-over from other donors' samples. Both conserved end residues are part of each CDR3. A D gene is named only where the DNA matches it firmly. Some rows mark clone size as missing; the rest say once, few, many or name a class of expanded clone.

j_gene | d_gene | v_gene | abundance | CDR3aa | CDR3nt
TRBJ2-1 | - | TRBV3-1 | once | CASASIGTAEQFF | TGTGCCAGCGCATCTATAGGGACCGCTGAGCAGTTCTTC
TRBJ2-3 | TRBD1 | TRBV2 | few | CASSAGQGARDTQYF | TGTGCCAGCAGTGCCGGACAGGGGGCTAGGGATACGCAGTATTTT
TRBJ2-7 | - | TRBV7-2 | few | CASSLAGTNYEQYF | TGTGCCAGCAGCTTAGCGGGGACAAACTACGAGCAGTACTTC
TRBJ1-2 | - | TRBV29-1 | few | CSVGVHGTQKRGYTF | TGCAGCGTTGGCGTACACGGGACTCAAAAACGGGGCTACACCTTC
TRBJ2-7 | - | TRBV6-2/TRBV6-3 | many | CASSYSVAEQYF | TGTGCCAGCAGTTACAGTGTCGCCGAGCAGTACTTC
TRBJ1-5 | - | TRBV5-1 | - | CASSLEGIQPQHF | TGCGCCAGCAGCTTGGAAGGGATTCAGCCCCAGCATTTT
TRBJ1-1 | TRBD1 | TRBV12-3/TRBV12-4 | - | CASSSRQGTRGAFF | TGTGCCAGCAGTTCTCGACAGGGAACACGGGGAGCTTTCTTT
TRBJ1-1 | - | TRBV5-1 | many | CASSLETPGTEAFF | TGCGCCAGCAGCTTGGAAACTCCAGGGACTGAAGCTTTCTTT
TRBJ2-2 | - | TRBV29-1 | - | CSARLSGRTGELFF | TGCAGCGCCCGGCTGTCAGGGCGGACCGGGGAGCTGTTTTTT
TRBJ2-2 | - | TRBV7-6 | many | CASSLMMGGNTGELFF | TGTGCCAGCAGCTTAATGATGGGAGGGAACACCGGGGAGCTGTTTTTT
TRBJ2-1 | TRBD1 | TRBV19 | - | CASSLEDRSDEQFF | TGTGCCAGTAGTCTAGAGGACAGGAGCGATGAGCAGTTCTTC
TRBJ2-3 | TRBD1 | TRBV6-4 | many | CASSVGQGTDTQYF | TGTGCCAGCTCCGTAGGACAGGGGACAGATACGCAGTATTTT
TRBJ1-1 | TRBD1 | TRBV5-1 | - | CASSSSGGMGTEAFF | TGCGCCAGCAGCTCCTCAGGGGGCATGGGCACTGAAGCTTTCTTT
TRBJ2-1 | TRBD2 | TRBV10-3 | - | CAIRGEREFDEQFF | TGTGCCATCAGGGGGGAGCGGGAGTTTGATGAGCAGTTCTTC
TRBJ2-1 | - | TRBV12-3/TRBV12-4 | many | CASSLLRVVDEQFF | TGTGCCAGCAGTTTACTGCGGGTTGTCGATGAGCAGTTCTTC
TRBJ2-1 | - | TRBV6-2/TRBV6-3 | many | CASSHRLGMSEQFF | TGTGCCAGCAGTCACCGACTAGGAATGAGCGAGCAGTTCTTC
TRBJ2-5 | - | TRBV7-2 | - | CASSLVWGGETQYF | TGTGCCAGCAGCTTGGTCTGGGGAGGAGAGACCCAGTACTTC
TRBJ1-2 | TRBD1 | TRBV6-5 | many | CASSYSYTGATIRGDYGYTF | TGTGCCAGCAGTTACTCTTATACAGGGGCAACGATCAGGGGGGACTATGGCTACACCTTC
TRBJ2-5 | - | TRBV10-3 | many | CAISEEGHQAQYF | TGTGCCATCAGTGAGGAGGGACACCAGGCCCAGTACTTC
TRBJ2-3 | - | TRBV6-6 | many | CASRTLGPPDTQYF | TGTGCCAGCCGTACCCTGGGGCCGCCGGATACGCAGTATTTT
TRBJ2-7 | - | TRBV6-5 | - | CASRNEVPYEQYF | TGTGCCAGCAGAAACGAGGTTCCCTACGAGCAGTACTTC
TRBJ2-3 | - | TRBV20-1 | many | CSVESRVTQYF | TGCAGTGTCGAATCACGGGTTACGCAGTATTTT
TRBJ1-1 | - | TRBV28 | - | CASSLPDSLSKAFF | TGTGCCAGCAGTCTCCCGGACAGCCTCTCCAAGGCTTTCTTT
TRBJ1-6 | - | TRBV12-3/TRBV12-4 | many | CASSLKGGRDLNSPLHF | TGTGCCAGCAGTTTAAAGGGCGGGAGAGACCTAAATTCACCCCTCCACTTT
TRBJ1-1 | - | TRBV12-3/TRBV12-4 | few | CASSGLNTEAFF | TGTGCCAGCAGTGGGCTCAACACTGAAGCTTTCTTT
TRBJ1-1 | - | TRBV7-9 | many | CASGSNGGTEAFF | TGTGCCAGCGGATCAAACGGAGGTACTGAAGCTTTCTTT
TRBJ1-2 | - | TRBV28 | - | CASSFPQHNYGYTF | TGTGCCAGCAGTTTCCCTCAGCATAACTATGGCTACACCTTC
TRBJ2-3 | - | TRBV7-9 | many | CASSFDSGAATDTQYF | TGTGCCAGCAGCTTCGATTCAGGGGCGGCCACAGATACGCAGTATTTT